These T cell receptor beta chains were read from a single sample in a study of blood T cells in healthy people across ages. TCRdb re-derived calls from the 5' RACE reads in MiXCR, one entry per CDR3 protein. The sample yields 1.5 million to 1.8 million distinct CDR3 sequences, under 55% seen once. Sequencing was done on a sample of blood. The source of these receptors is a woman under 30 in good health. Each CDR3 is given with its conserved first and last residue. The D gene is left open where the match is weak. Clone size is stated in some rows and not others, as once, few, many or a class when expanded.

V gene	J gene	clone size	D gene	CDR3 DNA	CDR3 protein
TRBV7-2	TRBJ1-2	.	.	TGTGCCAGCAGCTTAACAGGACCGTCCGCTGGCTACACCTTC	CASSLTGPSAGYTF
TRBV20-1	TRBJ1-4	.	.	TGCAGTGCTAAACCCGGGACAATGAGTGAAAAACTGTTTTTT	CSAKPGTMSEKLFF
TRBV10-3	TRBJ1-5	few	.	TGTGCCATCAGTGAGTCTGACGGCCACAATCAGCCCCAGCATTTT	CAISESDGHNQPQHF
TRBV6-6	TRBJ1-2	.	.	TGTGCCAGTGACAGCACCCCTAACTATGGCTACACCTTC	CASDSTPNYGYTF
TRBV6-2/TRBV6-3	TRBJ1-2	.	.	TGTGCCAGTCGGGGGAGAGGTGATTATGGCTACACCTTC	CASRGRGDYGYTF
TRBV20-1	TRBJ2-7	.	TRBD1	TGCAGTGCCTCTTCGGGGGGACAGGGGTCAAATGAGCAGTACTTC	CSASSGGQGSNEQYF
TRBV27	TRBJ2-7	.	.	TGTGTCAGCAGTTTCTCCCAAGAAAACGAGCAGTACTTC	CVSSFSQENEQYF
TRBV12-3/TRBV12-4	TRBJ1-6	few	.	TGTGCCAGCAGACCCCCTCTTAATTCACCCCTCCACTTT	CASRPPLNSPLHF
TRBV4-3	TRBJ2-1	.	TRBD1	TGCGCCAGCAGCCCGCGGGGACAGGGGGCTAACAATGAGCAGTTCTTC	CASSPRGQGANNEQFF
TRBV5-1	TRBJ1-5	.	.	TGCGCCAGCAGCCCGGGAATGAGGGCCACAATAGAGAGCAATCAGCCCCAGCATTTT	CASSPGMRATIESNQPQHF
TRBV20-1	TRBJ1-6	.	.	TGCAGTGCTAGAGACGACGCGGACCCGTCCTGGGGATCACCCCTCCACTTT	CSARDDADPSWGSPLHF
TRBV7-9	TRBJ2-5	once	TRBD1	TGTGCCAGCAGCTTAAAGAGGGGACAGGTGGAAGAGACCCAGTACTTC	CASSLKRGQVEETQYF
TRBV29-1	TRBJ2-5	many	.	TGCAGCGTTGAAGGGGAGGCGGCAGGGACGATCCAAGAGACCCAGTACTTC	CSVEGEAAGTIQETQYF
TRBV7-6	TRBJ2-1	.	TRBD2	TGTGCCAGCAGTCAACGAGCGGGATACAATGAGCAGTTCTTC	CASSQRAGYNEQFF
TRBV15	TRBJ1-2	.	.	TGTGCCACCAGCAGAGGGACGGAGTTTTATAGCTACACCTTC	CATSRGTEFYSYTF
TRBV9	TRBJ2-2	.	.	TGTGCCAGCAGCCCTCCCCGCGGAGAGCCCGGGGAGCTGTTTTTT	CASSPPRGEPGELFF
TRBV6-4	TRBJ2-3	.	.	TGTGCCAGCAGCGCGATGGGGCTGAGCACAGATACGCAGTATTTT	CASSAMGLSTDTQYF
TRBV27	TRBJ1-1	.	TRBD1	TGTGCCAGCAGCGCGGACAGGGGGAGGTTCACTGAAGCTTTCTTT	CASSADRGRFTEAFF
TRBV28	TRBJ2-5	.	.	TGTGCTAGCAGCCCCGTCCGCCTGTTACAGGGAGGAGAGACCCAGTACTTC	CASSPVRLLQGGETQYF
TRBV24-1	TRBJ1-2	few	.	TGTGCCACCAGAGGTGGCCAGGGCTCCTTCTATGGCTACACCTTC	CATRGGQGSFYGYTF
TRBV4-3	TRBJ2-3	.	TRBD1	TGCGCCAGCAGCCAGACAGGGGGCTTCACAGATACGCAGTATTTT	CASSQTGGFTDTQYF
TRBV20-1	TRBJ2-1	.	TRBD2	TGCAGTGCGGCGGGGACTAACTACAATGAGCAGTTCTTC	CSAAGTNYNEQFF
TRBV9	TRBJ2-3	.	.	TGTGCCAGCAGCGTAGCCCCGACGTCGGATACGCAGTATTTT	CASSVAPTSDTQYF
TRBV7-8	TRBJ2-1	.	.	TGTGCCAGCAGCTTACAGGGTGGGGACAACGAGCAGTTCTTC	CASSLQGGDNEQFF
TRBV6-2/TRBV6-3	TRBJ2-3	few	.	TGTGCCAGCAGTGATCTCCCGGCTCGAGGGGTAATAGATACGCAGTATTTT	CASSDLPARGVIDTQYF
TRBV20-1	TRBJ1-3	.	TRBD1	TGCAGTGCTAGACCCGGGACAGCCTCTGGAAACACCATATATTTT	CSARPGTASGNTIYF
TRBV30	TRBJ2-5	.	TRBD1	TGTGCCTGGAGGAGGGACAGGGTGTTCGGGACCCAGTACTTC	CAWRRDRVFGTQYF
TRBV6-5	TRBJ1-5	.	TRBD1	TGTGCCAGCAGTTACCAGATAACCACAGGGGGGGTAGGACAGCCCCAGCATTTT	CASSYQITTGGVGQPQHF
TRBV9	TRBJ2-5	.	.	TGTGCCAGCAGCGTAGCCCCGACAGAGACCCAGTACTTC	CASSVAPTETQYF
TRBV6-5	TRBJ2-5	.	.	TGTGCCAGCAGTTACTCTGGCGGACTGCTGGAGACCCAGTACTTC	CASSYSGGLLETQYF
TRBV5-1	TRBJ2-7	.	TRBD2	TGCGCCAGCAGCTTGTTCTCCATAATAGCGGGAGCTTACGAGCAGTACTTC	CASSLFSIIAGAYEQYF
TRBV5-1	TRBJ2-2	.	TRBD1	TGCGCCAGCAGCGCCTCCGGGACAGCGAACACCGGGGAGCTGTTTTTT	CASSASGTANTGELFF
TRBV12-3/TRBV12-4	TRBJ1-2	few	.	TGTGCCAGCAGTTTGAGTCAGATTTATGGCTACACCTTC	CASSLSQIYGYTF
TRBV12-3/TRBV12-4	TRBJ1-6	.	.	TGTGCCAGCAGTTCCGGGACTTCGAGCTCCTATAATTCACCCCCCCACTTT	CASSSGTSSSYNSPPHF
TRBV27	TRBJ1-1	.	.	TGTGCCAGCAGCCCCGTAGGAAGGGACACTGAAGCTTTCTTT	CASSPVGRDTEAFF
TRBV13	TRBJ1-1	few	.	TGTGCCACCCTGGATGTGGCCTCCCCGCGACCTGAAGCTTTCTTT	CATLDVASPRPEAFF
TRBV20-1	TRBJ1-2	once	.	TGCAGTGCTAGAATACGGGGGGATATTCCCTATGGCTACACCTTC	CSARIRGDIPYGYTF
TRBV4-1	TRBJ2-7	.	TRBD1	TGCGCCAGCAGGAAGATTTTGGACAGGGACTACGAGCAGTACTTC	CASRKILDRDYEQYF
TRBV20-1	TRBJ1-2	few	TRBD1	TGCAGTGCTTCCGACAGGGTCCCAAACTATGGCTACACCTTC	CSASDRVPNYGYTF
TRBV12-3/TRBV12-4	TRBJ1-5	.	.	TGTGCCAGCAGACGGGGGGCGAGTCGCAATCAGCCCCAGCATTTT	CASRRGASRNQPQHF
TRBV20-1	TRBJ2-1	few	TRBD2	TGCAGTGCTAAGGCGCGGGGGGGTTTTATGGGCGAGCAGTTCTTC	CSAKARGGFMGEQFF
TRBV4-1	TRBJ1-2	few	.	TGCGCCAGCAGCCAAACTTTAATGAACAGTCCTAACTATGGCTACACCTTC	CASSQTLMNSPNYGYTF
TRBV5-1	TRBJ2-5	many	.	TGCGCCAGCAGCTCGGAGGGGGTTCAAGAGACCCAGTACTTC	CASSSEGVQETQYF
TRBV4-1	TRBJ2-3	many	.	TGCGCCAGCAGCCAAGTTTACCCAGATACGCAGTATTTT	CASSQVYPDTQYF
TRBV4-3	TRBJ1-2	few	TRBD1	TGCGCCAGCAGCCAAGAATCGATTGGGCAGGGGGTCTATGGCTACACCTTC	CASSQESIGQGVYGYTF
TRBV29-1	TRBJ2-7	few	.	TGCAGCGTTGTGGGGAGGACAAGCTACGAGCAGTACTTC	CSVVGRTSYEQYF
TRBV10-3	TRBJ2-7	few	.	TGTGCCATCTCTCCTAGCGAATACGAGCAGTACTTC	CAISPSEYEQYF
TRBV10-3	TRBJ2-1	.	.	TGTGCCATCAGTGAGTCGAACCGGGCTCGTGGCAATGAGCAGTTCTTC	CAISESNRARGNEQFF
TRBV2	TRBJ2-1	few	.	TGTGCCAGCATTAAGTTAGCGCTATACAATGAGCAGTTCTTC	CASIKLALYNEQFF
TRBV7-8	TRBJ1-2	few	.	TGTGCCAGCAGCTTAGCGTTGGCCAACTATGGCTACACCTTC	CASSLALANYGYTF
TRBV20-1	TRBJ2-5	.	TRBD2	TGCAGTGCTCCATCTCTAGCGGGACCTTACAATGAGCAGTACTTC	CSAPSLAGPYNEQYF
TRBV4-1	TRBJ1-1	.	.	TGCGCCAGCAGCCGTATTTTCGTGAACACTGAAGCTTTCTTT	CASSRIFVNTEAFF
TRBV27	TRBJ2-1	.	TRBD1	TGTGCCAGCAAGACAGGGCTATCCTACAATGAGCAGTTCTTC	CASKTGLSYNEQFF
TRBV29-1	TRBJ2-7	few	.	TGCAGCGTTGTGGAAGTCTTAGGGGAGCAGTACTTC	CSVVEVLGEQYF
TRBV15	TRBJ2-7	.	TRBD2	TGTGCCACCAGCAGAGAGGCTAGCGGGCGCTACCAGTACTTC	CATSREASGRYQYF
TRBV21-1	TRBJ2-4	.	.	TGTGCCAGCAGCAAAGTTCCTGAGGGGCGATTAGCCAAAAACATTCAGTACTTC	CASSKVPEGRLAKNIQYF
TRBV29-1	TRBJ2-1	.	.	TGCAGCCTGATGGGGGGTGACGGTGAGCAGTTCTTC	CSLMGGDGEQFF
TRBV12-3/TRBV12-4	TRBJ2-3	.	.	TGTGCCAGCAGTTTGTATGGGGGGCCCGGAGATACGCAGTATTTT	CASSLYGGPGDTQYF
TRBV28	TRBJ1-5	.	.	TGTGCCGGCCGGAGCAATCAGCCCCAGCATTTT	CAGRSNQPQHF